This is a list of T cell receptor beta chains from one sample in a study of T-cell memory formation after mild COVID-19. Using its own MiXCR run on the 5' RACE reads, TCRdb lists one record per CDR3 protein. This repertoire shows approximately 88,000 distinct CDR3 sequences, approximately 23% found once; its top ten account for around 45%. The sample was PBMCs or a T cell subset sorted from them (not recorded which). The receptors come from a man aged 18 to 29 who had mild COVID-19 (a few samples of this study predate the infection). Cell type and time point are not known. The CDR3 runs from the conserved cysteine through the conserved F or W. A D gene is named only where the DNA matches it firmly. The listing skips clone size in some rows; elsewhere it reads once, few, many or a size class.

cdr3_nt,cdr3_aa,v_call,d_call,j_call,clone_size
TGTGCCAGCAGCCCCGCCAATGAGCAGTTCTTC,CASSPANEQFF,TRBV7-9,NA,TRBJ2-1,once
TGTGCCAGCAGCGTATTTGGCCCAAACAATGAGCAGTTCTTC,CASSVFGPNNEQFF,TRBV9,NA,TRBJ2-1,NA
TGCGCCAGCAGCAGGGGACTACTGGGCAGCACTGAAGCTTTCTTT,CASSRGLLGSTEAFF,TRBV5-1,NA,TRBJ1-1,few
TGTGCCAGCAGCCCGACAATGAGGACAGGCCAGCTTTTAGGGACCCAGTACTTC,CASSPTMRTGQLLGTQYF,TRBV5-6,TRBD1,TRBJ2-5,NA
TGCGCCAGCAGCTTATTTTCCCAGGGAACCCCTGAAGCTTTCTTT,CASSLFSQGTPEAFF,TRBV5-1,NA,TRBJ1-1,NA
TGTGCCAGCAGTCCGAAAGATACAGGGGGAGATGGCTACACCTTC,CASSPKDTGGDGYTF,TRBV12-3/TRBV12-4,TRBD1,TRBJ1-2,NA
TGTGCCAGCAGCTACGGACTAGCGGGGGGGCCCTACAATGAGCAGTTCTTC,CASSYGLAGGPYNEQFF,TRBV11-3,TRBD2,TRBJ2-1,few
TGTGCCAGCAGCATCAGTGTTAATGAGCAGTTCTTC,CASSISVNEQFF,TRBV12-3/TRBV12-4,NA,TRBJ2-1,NA
TGTGCCAGTAGTGAGGCAGGGAACACTGAAGCTTTCTTT,CASSEAGNTEAFF,TRBV19,NA,TRBJ1-1,few
TGTGCCAGCAGCACCTGGACTAGCGGGGATGATACGCAGTATTTT,CASSTWTSGDDTQYF,TRBV7-6,TRBD2,TRBJ2-3,NA
TGTGCCAGCAGTGGGACAGGCACCGGGGAGCTGTTTTTT,CASSGTGTGELFF,TRBV6-4,TRBD1,TRBJ2-2,many
TGTGCCAGCAGCTCATCAGGGAAAGGTCAGCCCCAGCATTTT,CASSSSGKGQPQHF,TRBV7-6,NA,TRBJ1-5,NA
TGTGCCAGCCGCCCGGGGGTTCCTTCCTCCTACAATGAGCAGTTCTTC,CASRPGVPSSYNEQFF,TRBV2,NA,TRBJ2-1,NA
TGCGCCAGCAGCCAAGTTGACATGAACACTGAAGCTTTCTTT,CASSQVDMNTEAFF,TRBV4-1,NA,TRBJ1-1,few
TGCAGCGTTGAAACACGGGCAGGGGATAGGGAGACCCAGTACTTC,CSVETRAGDRETQYF,TRBV29-1,NA,TRBJ2-5,NA
TGTGCCAGCAGTTTCTACCCCCTCGCAGGGAGGCCAAAGACCCAGTACTTC,CASSFYPLAGRPKTQYF,TRBV28,NA,TRBJ2-5,NA
TGTGCCAGCAGTTTAACAGATACGCAGTATTTT,CASSLTDTQYF,TRBV12-3/TRBV12-4,NA,TRBJ2-3,medium-sized
TGTGCCAGCAGTGACTCGGGGGGGTCCCCACACTTC,CASSDSGGSPHF,TRBV6-4,TRBD2,TRBJ2-1,NA
TGTGCCAGCAGCCTCGGACAGCTCCCTAATGAAAAACTGTTTTTT,CASSLGQLPNEKLFF,TRBV12-3/TRBV12-4,NA,TRBJ1-4,NA
TGCGCCAGCAGCTGGACCCAGGCCTACGAGCAGTACTTC,CASSWTQAYEQYF,TRBV5-1,NA,TRBJ2-7,few
TGTGCCAGCAGTTACTCGGAACGCGCTTTCTTT,CASSYSERAFF,TRBV6-2/TRBV6-3,NA,TRBJ1-1,few
TGTGCCAGCAGCTTGTTGGGAATGAACACTGAAGCTTTCTTT,CASSLLGMNTEAFF,TRBV7-9,NA,TRBJ1-1,NA
TGTGCCAGCAGTTTTGACCGGACAGTTGCTACGCAGTATTTT,CASSFDRTVATQYF,TRBV28,NA,TRBJ2-3,few